This TCR beta chain was profiled in a study of siplizumab effects on memory and regulatory T cells. Points from the study as a whole: Naive T cells, seemingly more diverse than memory cells, seemed major alloresponse contributors. There was no confirmation of the suppressive function of proliferating Tregs from siplizumab cultures.

Germline values: CDR1 SNHLY, CDR2 FYNNEI. CDR3 size: 15 residues. V gave up 4 bases and J gave up 4 bases, with 14 bases separating them. Assays captured roughly 9.3 x 10^4 TCR templates per sample. Sequencing used immunoSEQ multiplex PCR; TCRdb keeps in-frame clones, though not all of them. The sample contains over 70,000 clones, approximately 95% of which appear only once. This clone occurred once. As yet, its antigen is unknown. Sequenced: CD8+ T cells sorted from blood. The chain couples TRBV2 to TRBJ2-1; D may be TRBD2 (5 bases). The source of this sequence is a human donor in good health. The CDR3 reads CASSGGGRAYNEQFF. The DNA of the CDR3 is TGTGCCAGCAGTGGTGGTGGGCGGGCATACAATGAGCAGTTCTTC.